This TCR beta chain appears in the sequencing data of a study of blood T cell repertoires in COVID-19. On the study more broadly: Acute and convalescent COVID-19 samples came from the United States, Italy and Spain. PBMCs, B-cell-depleted T cells, or T cells provided the cDNA or gDNA that made up the material.

The CDR3 extends over 14 amino acids. Germline assignment: CDR1 LNHDA and CDR2 SQIVND (reference sequence). The V end lost 3 bases, the J end lost 2 bases, and 5 bases lay between the germline ends. Authors' analysis steps: Reference gene primers were amplified, and this amplification served to estimate nucleated cell counts. TCRdb's table, derived via immunoSEQ multiplex PCR, lists solely in-frame clones and lacks some. V and J calls and clone size are copied from that table; D and trimming were computed from the DNA. Of tens of thousands of clones in the sample, approximately 88% were seen once. This TCR came from an elderly woman with acute or convalescent COVID-19. The specimen sequenced was peripheral blood. This chain links TRBV19 with TRBJ1-6; no reliable D call. The CDR3 DNA follows: TGTGCCAGTAGTATCCTTACCTATAATTCACCCCTCCACTTT. It is translated as CASSILTYNSPLHF.